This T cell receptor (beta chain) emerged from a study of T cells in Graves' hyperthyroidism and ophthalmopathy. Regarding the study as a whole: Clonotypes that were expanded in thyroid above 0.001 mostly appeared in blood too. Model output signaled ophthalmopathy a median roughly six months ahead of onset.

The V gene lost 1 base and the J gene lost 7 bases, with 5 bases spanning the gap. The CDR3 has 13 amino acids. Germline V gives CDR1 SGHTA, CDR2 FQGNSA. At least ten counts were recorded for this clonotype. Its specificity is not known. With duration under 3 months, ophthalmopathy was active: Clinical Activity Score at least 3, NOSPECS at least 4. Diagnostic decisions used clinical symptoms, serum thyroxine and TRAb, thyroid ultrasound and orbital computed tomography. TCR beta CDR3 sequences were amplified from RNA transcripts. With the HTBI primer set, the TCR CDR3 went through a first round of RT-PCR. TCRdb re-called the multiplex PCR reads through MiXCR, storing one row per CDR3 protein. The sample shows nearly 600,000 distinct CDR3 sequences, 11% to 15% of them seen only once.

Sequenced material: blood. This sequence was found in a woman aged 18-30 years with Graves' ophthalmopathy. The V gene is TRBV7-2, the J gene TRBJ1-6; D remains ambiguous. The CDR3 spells CASSLGLNSPLHF. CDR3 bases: TGTGCCAGCAGCTTAGGCCTAAATTCACCCCTCCACTTT.